The 25 T cell receptor beta chains presented below share a single source sample, sequenced in a study of read filtering for tumor transcriptome and immune sequencing. Molecular barcoded adaptors covering alpha/delta and beta/gamma chains were used on around 370 ng RNA. TCRdb analysed the reads with MiXCR anew, one entry per CDR3 protein. In the table there are 90,000 to 95,000 distinct CDR3 sequences, about a fifth of which are singletons. The sequenced sample was a population of CD138-negative cells sorted from bone marrow. Receptors originate from a donor at least 40 years old with multiple myeloma.

This clonotype was seen more than once but under ten times. This chain joins TRBV5-1 and TRBJ1-4; TRBD1 matches at 7 bases. Germline assignment: CDR1 SGHRS and CDR2 YFSETQ. This CDR3 region has 14 residues. With 5 bases clipped from V and 7 bases from J, the junction kept 8 bases outside the gene matches. In nucleotides, the CDR3 is TGCGCCAGCAGTTCCGGGACAGAGAGTGAAAAACTGTTTTTT. Amino acid sequence: CASSSGTESEKLFF.

This clonotype showed up many times. The chain links TRBV4-1 to TRBJ1-3, with 11 nucleotides matching TRBD1. V shed 4 bases, J shed 3 bases, and the junction held 2 bases outside the gene matches. Looked up from germline, CDR1 is MGHRA and CDR2 is YSYEKL. This CDR3 has 15 amino acids. This chain's CDR3 is CASSRTGGHGNTIYF. The CDR3 DNA is TGCGCCAGCAGCCGGACAGGGGGCCATGGAAACACCATATATTTT.

This clonotype came up a few times. The chain joins TRBV2 to TRBJ2-7, with TRBD2 matching over 10 bases. Per germline, CDR1 SNHLY and CDR2 FYNNEI. The CDR3 sequence is 12 residues long. The CDR3 here is CAEGTSVYEQYF. The CDR3 DNA is TGTGCAGAGGGGACTAGCGTTTACGAGCAGTACTTC. The full variable domain, rest sourced from reference TRBV2 and TRBJ2-7, is EPEVTQTPSHQVTQMGQEVILRCVPISNHLYFYWYRQILGQKVEFLVSFYNNEISEKSEIFDDQFSVERPDGSNFTLKIRSTKLEDSAMYFCAEGTSVYEQYFGPGTRLTVT.

This chain joins TRBV7-9 and TRBJ2-5; D gene ambiguous. Trimming took off 5 bases at V and 2 bases at J, with 12 bases between the two ends. Germline V CDR1 and CDR2: SEHNR, FQNEAQ (reference sequence). The CDR3 loop spans 14 amino acids. Written as DNA, the CDR3 is TGTGCCAGCAGCCCGCCGGGCCCACAAGAGACCCAGTACTTC. Translating gives CASSPPGPQETQYF.

This clonotype was detected a few times. V is TRBV12-3 or TRBV12-4 and J is TRBJ2-2; no clear D gene. The CDR3 is made up of 14 amino acids. V lost 6 bases and J 5 bases, leaving 13 bases between the germline ends. The CDR3 nucleotides are TGTGCCAGCAGGTGGACGGAGATGACCGGGGAGCTGTTTTTT. This encodes CASRWTEMTGELFF.

This clonotype was picked up many times. The rearrangement uses TRBV28 and TRBJ2-3; 8 bases line up with TRBD2. Germline CDR1 and CDR2: MDHEN and SYDVKM. This CDR3 region has 14 residues. V was pared by 4 bases and J by 5 bases, with 5 bases of the junction left unmatched. CDR3 sequence reads: CASSSGGAVDTQYF. The CDR3 DNA reads as TGTGCCAGCAGTTCCGGGGGGGCAGTAGATACGCAGTATTTT.

The V gene is TRBV6-6, the J gene TRBJ1-5; D gene unclear. This CDR3 is 12 amino acids long. The germline gives CDR1 MNHNY, CDR2 SVGAGI (reference sequence). V lost 5 bases, J lost 6 bases, and 8 bases lay in between. The CDR3 region is CASSLGSQPQHF. CDR3 sequence (DNA): TGTGCCAGCAGTCTGGGGTCTCAGCCCCAGCATTTT.

This clonotype was seen a few times. The chain employs TRBV3-1 and TRBJ2-1; 9 bases line up with TRBD2. This CDR3 is 14 amino acids long. Germline loops: CDR1 LGHDT, CDR2 YNNKEL (reference sequence). The V segment lost 6 bases and the J segment 4 bases; nucleotides outside the gene matches: 4. The CDR3 sequence: CASRSGGPYNEQFF. In DNA, the CDR3 is TGTGCCAGCAGAAGCGGGGGGCCTTACAATGAGCAGTTCTTC.

This clonotype was seen repeatedly, ten times or more. The chain joins TRBV19 to TRBJ2-6; no clear D gene. Between the trimmed V and J ends, which lost 4 bases and 15 bases, there was a span of 13 bases. CDR3 length: 12 amino acids. Germline V gives CDR1 LNHDA, CDR2 SQIVND (reference sequence). The CDR3 loop is CASSTQTGPLTF. The DNA of the CDR3 is TGTGCCAGTAGTACCCAGACCGGCCCCCTGACTTTC.

In its sample, this clonotype was seen a few times. This rearrangement joins TRBV24-1 to TRBJ1-5, with 7 bases identical to TRBD1. The CDR3 has 16 amino acids. Germline CDR1 reads KGHDR; CDR2 reads SFDVKD. Trimming cost V 4 bases and J 0 bases; bases outside gene matches: 5. This chain's CDR3 is CATSDSRGGSNQPQHF. The CDR3 DNA reads as TGTGCCACCAGTGACTCCAGGGGGGGTAGCAATCAGCCCCAGCATTTT.

This clonotype has at least ten counts. V is TRBV5-1 and J is TRBJ2-5, with D hard to call. The germline gives CDR1 SGHRS, CDR2 YFSETQ. The V gene lost 5 bases and the J gene lost 2 bases, with 10 bases spanning the gap. The CDR3 covers 13 residues. The DNA of the CDR3 is TGCGCCAGCAGATCGACACCACAAGAGACCCAGTACTTC. Amino acid sequence: CASRSTPQETQYF. The variable domain in full, with the rest retrieved from reference TRBV5-1 and TRBJ2-5, is KAGVTQTPRYLIKTRGQQVTLSCSPISGHRSVSWYQQTPGQGLQFLFEYFSETQRNKGNFPGRFSGRQFSNSRSEMNVSTLELGDSALYLCASRSTPQETQYFGPGTRLLVL.

Comments on this clonotype: A single base separates this from a much larger clone, so it may be a read error. The V gene is TRBV10-3, the J gene TRBJ1-6, with no clear D. This CDR3 comprises 12 residues. Germline V gives CDR1 ENHRY, CDR2 SYGVKD. The CDR3 DNA reads as TGTGCCATCAGTGAGTCGGATTCACCCCTCCGCTTT. Its protein product is CAISESDSPLRF.

On this clonotype itself: Relative to the germline gene, one junction end is altered; a read error may explain this. This rearrangement joins TRBV2 to TRBJ1-5; the D is unclear. The CDR3 runs 13 residues. Germline V gene sequence: CDR1 SNHLY, CDR2 FYNNEI. As DNA, the CDR3 is TGTGCCAGCAGTGAAGATGGGCTCCAGCCCCTGCATTTT. This encodes CASSEDGLQPLHF.

This clonotype occurred a few times. V gene TRBV18 combines with J gene TRBJ2-1; 7 bases fit TRBD1. CDR3 length equals 16 residues. Trimming at V came to 5 bases and at J to 0 bases, leaving 7 bases not matched to a gene. CDR1 is KGHSH and CDR2 is LQKENI in the germline V gene. The CDR3 protein is CASSSPQGISYNEQFF. CDR3 DNA sequence: TGTGCCAGCTCATCTCCACAGGGGATCTCCTACAATGAGCAGTTCTTC.

This clonotype was seen once. A much larger clone lies one base from this, so it may be a read error. The chain is built from TRBV28 and TRBJ2-3, with a tentative D call TRBD2 (7 bases). This CDR3 has 15 amino acids. V dropped 3 bases and J dropped 1 base, with 11 bases sitting between them. Looked up from germline, CDR1 is MDHEN and CDR2 is SYDVKM. In nucleotides, the CDR3 is TGTGCCAGCAGTTTCCCGGGGGGCGGCACAGATACGCAGTATTTT. Translating gives CASSFPGGGTDTQYF.

This clonotype was seen ten or more times. The J gene is TRBJ2-2, the V gene TRBV10-3, with TRBD1 identical over 9 bases. Germline V gives CDR1 ENHRY, CDR2 SYGVKD. With V trimmed by 4 bases and J by 7 bases, 7 bases remained unmatched. The CDR3 totals 15 residues. CDR3 DNA: TGTGCCATCAGTGGGGGGGGACAGGGCGTCGGGGAGCTGTTTTTT. Protein sequence: CAISGGGQGVGELFF.

On this clonotype itself: A much larger clone sits a single nucleotide away, making a read error possible. The gene calls are TRBV5-5 and TRBJ1-5; possibly TRBD1 for D (5 bases). There are 13 residues in the CDR3. Germline CDR1 and CDR2: SGHKS and YYEKEE (reference sequence). CDR3: CASSYDRNQPPHF. As DNA, the CDR3 is TGTGCCAGCAGCTATGACAGAAATCAGCCCCCGCATTTT.

Notes on this clonotype: At one boundary the junction diverges from the germline segment, which might be a read error. The chain has TRBV5-1 and TRBJ2-7, with TRBD1 matching 12 bases. The CDR3 covers 18 residues. Germline CDR1 reads SGHRS; CDR2 reads YFSETQ. The chain's CDR3 is CASSTGDRGRLAGVEQHF. CDR3 sequence (DNA): TGCGCCAGCAGCACCGGGGACAGGGGGCGCCTAGCGGGGGTTGAGCAGCACTTC.

This clonotype has a handful of counts. The chain's CDR3 is CASSPPNRGIGDNEQFF. The CDR3 DNA follows: TGTGCCAGCTCACCACCTAATCGGGGGATAGGAGACAATGAGCAGTTCTTC. The V and J genes are TRBV18 and TRBJ2-1, with TRBD2 as a possible D gene (6 bases). V was cut by 0 bases and J by 5 bases, with 17 bases left in between. Per germline, CDR1 KGHSH and CDR2 LQKENI. The CDR3 consists of 17 residues. Drawing the rest from reference TRBV18 and TRBJ2-1, the complete variable domain is NAGVMQNPRHLVRRRGQEARLRCSPMKGHSHVYWYRQLPEEGLKFMVYLQKENIIDESGMPKERFSAEFPKEGPSILRIQQVVRGDSAAYFCASSPPNRGIGDNEQFFGPGTRLTVL.

A note on this clonotype: Sequence at one end of the junction differs from germline and may be a read error. The J gene is TRBJ1-4, the V gene TRBV4-1; D possibly corresponds to TRBD1 (5 bases). CDR3 length equals 17 residues. Germline CDR1 MGHRA, CDR2 YSYEKL. For the CDR3, the DNA is TGTGCCAGCAGCCAAGACAAGGCGGGCGGGGGAAATGAAAAACTGTTCTTT. This translates into CASSQDKAGGGNEKLFF.

This clonotype showed up many times. The chain is built from TRBV29-1 and TRBJ2-5; perhaps TRBD2 as D (5 bases). Trimming left V 6 bases short and J 2 bases short, with 7 bases between. The CDR3 contains 11 residues. CDR1 and CDR2 from the germline V gene are SQVTM and ANQGSEA. The CDR3 DNA is TGCAGCGTAGACTATCAAGAGACCCAGTACTTC. Translated, it gives CSVDYQETQYF.

The table lists this clonotype with many counts. The chain carries TRBV20-1 and TRBJ2-1; D is unclear. The V gene lost 5 bases and the J gene lost 1 base, with 6 bases spanning the gap. This CDR3 spans 12 amino acids. Germline CDR1 and CDR2: DFQATT and SNEGSKA (reference sequence). CDR3 sequence reads: CSAAGSYNEQFF. CDR3 sequence (DNA): TGCAGTGCTGCCGGATCCTACAATGAGCAGTTCTTC.

The V and J genes are TRBV7-9 and TRBJ2-7; D unclear. With 5 bases removed from V and 4 bases from J, the gap between germline ends came to 18 bases. The CDR3 sequence is 15 residues long. In germline, CDR1 is SEHNR, CDR2 FQNEAQ (reference sequence). CDR3 sequence (DNA): TGTGCCAGCAGCGATCCTGGGCAAAGGCGATACGAGCAGTACTTC. Protein: CASSDPGQRRYEQYF.

This chain joins TRBV6-1 and TRBJ2-2; D remains ambiguous. V was trimmed by 2 bases and J by 4 bases, leaving 11 bases between them. In germline, CDR1 is MNHNS, CDR2 SASEGT. The CDR3 runs to 15 residues. The CDR3 DNA sequence: TGTGCCAGCAGTGAATGGCTAGATACCACCGGGGAGCTGTTTTTT. This translates into CASSEWLDTTGELFF.

Notes on this clonotype: A read error may produce the germline difference seen at one junction end. The gene calls are TRBV2 and TRBJ2-1; no reliable D call. There are 13 residues in the CDR3. Germline-derived CDR1 and CDR2 are SNHLY and FYNNEI. CDR3 bases: TGTGCCAGCAGAGAAAGCTCCTACAATGAGCGGTTCTTC. This sequence encodes CASRESSYNERFF.